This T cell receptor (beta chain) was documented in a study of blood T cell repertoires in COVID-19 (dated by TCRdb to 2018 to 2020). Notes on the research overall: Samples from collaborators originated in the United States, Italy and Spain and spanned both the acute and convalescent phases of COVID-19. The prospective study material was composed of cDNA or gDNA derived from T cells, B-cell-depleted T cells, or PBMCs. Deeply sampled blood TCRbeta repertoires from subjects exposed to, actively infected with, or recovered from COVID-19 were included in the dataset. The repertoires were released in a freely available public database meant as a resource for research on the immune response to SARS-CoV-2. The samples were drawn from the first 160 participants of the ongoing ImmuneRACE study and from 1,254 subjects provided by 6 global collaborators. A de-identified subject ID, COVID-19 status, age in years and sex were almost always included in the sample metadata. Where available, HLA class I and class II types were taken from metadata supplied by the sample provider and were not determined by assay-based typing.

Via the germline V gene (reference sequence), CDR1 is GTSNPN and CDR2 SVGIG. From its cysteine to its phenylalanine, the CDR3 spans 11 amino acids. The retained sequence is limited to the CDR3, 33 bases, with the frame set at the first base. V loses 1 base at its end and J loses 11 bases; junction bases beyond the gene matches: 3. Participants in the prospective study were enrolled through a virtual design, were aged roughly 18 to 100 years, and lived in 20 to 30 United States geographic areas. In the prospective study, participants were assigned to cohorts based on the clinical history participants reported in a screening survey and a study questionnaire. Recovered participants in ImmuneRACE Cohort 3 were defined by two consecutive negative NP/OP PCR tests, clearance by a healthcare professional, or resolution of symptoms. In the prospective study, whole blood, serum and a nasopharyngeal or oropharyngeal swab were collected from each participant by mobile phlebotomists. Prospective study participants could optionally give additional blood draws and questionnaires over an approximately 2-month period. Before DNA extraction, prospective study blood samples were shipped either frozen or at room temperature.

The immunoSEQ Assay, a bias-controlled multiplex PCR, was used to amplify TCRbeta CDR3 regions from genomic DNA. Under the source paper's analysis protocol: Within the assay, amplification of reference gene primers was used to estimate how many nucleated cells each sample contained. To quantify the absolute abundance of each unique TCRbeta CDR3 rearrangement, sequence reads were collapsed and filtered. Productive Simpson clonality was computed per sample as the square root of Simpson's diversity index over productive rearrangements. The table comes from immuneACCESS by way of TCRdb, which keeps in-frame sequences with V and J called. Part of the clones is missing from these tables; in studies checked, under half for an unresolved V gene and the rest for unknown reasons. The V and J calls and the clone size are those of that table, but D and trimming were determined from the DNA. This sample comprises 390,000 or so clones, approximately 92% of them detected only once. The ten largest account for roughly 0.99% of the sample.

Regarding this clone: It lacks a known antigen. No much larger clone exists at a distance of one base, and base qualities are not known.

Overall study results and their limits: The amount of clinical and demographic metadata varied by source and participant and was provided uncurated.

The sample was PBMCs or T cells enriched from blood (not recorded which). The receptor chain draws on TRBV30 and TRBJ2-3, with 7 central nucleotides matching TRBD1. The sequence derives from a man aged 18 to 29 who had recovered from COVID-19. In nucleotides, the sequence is TGTGCCTGGAGTGGGGACAGAAAGCAGTATTTT. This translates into CAWSGDRKQYF.